This T cell receptor (beta chain) was sequenced for a study of shared clonotypes between healthy human individuals. Study-level points and caveats: It was only blood that was sampled, and tissue repertoires likely differ.

Deep was the level used in running the assay. TCRdb's copy holds only in-frame clones and misses some; the assay was immunoSEQ multiplex PCR. The sample includes hundreds of thousands of clones, roughly four fifths of them seen just once. Comments on this clone: The antigen is undetermined.

Trimming removed 2 bases from V and 4 bases from J, with 9 bases in between. The CDR3 is 14 residues long. Germline CDR1 reads SGHVS; CDR2 reads FNYEAQ. Genomic DNA, for the unsorted samples, came from about 90 million PBMCs. The chain joins TRBV7-6 to TRBJ2-1, with D hard to call. This sequence was found in a woman aged 40 to 49 in good health. Some clones in this sample may be carry-over from other donors' samples. The source material was PBMCs. The DNA for the CDR3 is TGTGCCAGCAGCTTAAGAGGTTTATACAATGAGCAGTTCTTC. It yields the protein CASSLRGLYNEQFF. Full variable domain (rest looked up from reference TRBV7-6 and TRBJ2-1): GAGVSQSPRYKVTKRGQDVALRCDPISGHVSLYWYRQALGQGPEFLTYFNYEAQQDKSGLPNDRFSAERPEGSISTLTIQRTEQRDSAMYRCASSLRGLYNEQFFGPGTRLTVL.